This TCR beta chain was identified during a study of cytomegalovirus exposure and HLA in healthy donors. Study in general: Among about 380 genotyped donors, roughly 80% fell in the Caucasian-associated ancestry cluster. Notes on the study in general: Based on reports, TCR beta sequences accurately predicted HLA-A and HLA-B alleles for most subjects. The authors later found HLA-associated TCR beta chains more clonally expanded than equally common others. Some public TCRs appeared in many individuals, while most sequences were rare.

As for this clone: The antigen remains undetermined.

The PCR contained 60 Vbeta and 13 Jbeta primers. Sequenced by immunoSEQ multiplex PCR; TCRdb stores in-frame clones only, minus some. The sample comprises roughly 100,000 clones, about a tenth of which are singletons, and 5.5% to 7.5% rests with the top ten. The CDR3 consists of 16 residues. The germline gives CDR1 SGDLS, CDR2 YYNGEE. Deletions cut 0 bases from V and 8 bases from J, with 17 bases between. The sequenced material came from PBMCs. The sequence derives from a man aged 40-49 years in good health and CMV-seropositive. The chain joins TRBV9 to TRBJ1-4; D gene ambiguous. The CDR3 reads CASSVAEEGGGEKLFF. The CDR3 bases are TGTGCCAGCAGCGTAGCTGAGGAGGGAGGAGGAGAAAAACTGTTTTTT.